The sequence of this TCR beta chain was determined in a study of cytomegalovirus exposure and HLA in healthy donors. The donors were healthy bone marrow donors. Comments on this clone: Its antigen remains unidentified.

Findings and caveats of the study: It was reported in a later analysis that an Asian-associated ancestry cluster showed fewer N-insertions than the roughly 660-donor mean. Highest at DRB1 and lowest at HLA-C, TCR association rates differed among HLA loci in a later analysis.

This PCR relied on a set of 60 Vbeta primers and 13 Jbeta primers. Authors' analysis steps: Roughly 11 million shared chains were among about 80 million unique TCR beta chains counted in a later analysis. The data were produced by immunoSEQ multiplex PCR, yet TCRdb's version contains in-frame clones alone and is incomplete. V, J and clone size are taken as reported in that table, and D and trimming were inferred from the DNA itself. Found here are 120,000 or so clones, 70% to 85% of them singletons; the top ten hold 1.8%. Germline V gene sequence: CDR1 LNHNV, CDR2 YYDKDF (reference sequence). The CDR3 covers 14 residues. The germline V and J ends were trimmed by 5 bases and 4 bases, with 12 bases remaining between them.

Sequencing was performed on PBMCs. This receptor was identified in a man between 18 and 35 years old in good health and CMV-seronegative. This chain joins TRBV15 and TRBJ1-3; no clear D gene. The CDR3 sequence: CATSSRGRGNTIYF. The CDR3, as DNA: TGTGCCACCAGCTCTCGGGGTAGGGGAAACACCATATATTTT.